What follows are 8 T cell receptor beta chains derived from one specimen sequenced in a study of cytomegalovirus exposure and HLA in healthy donors. Amplification used 60 Vbeta primers and 13 Jbeta primers. Profiled with immunoSEQ multiplex PCR; TCRdb holds only in-frame clones, not every one. Of 150,000 to 200,000 clones detected, roughly three quarters appear once; the ten largest clones hold approximately 2.4%. The sample was PBMCs. All receptors come from a woman in her 50s in good health and CMV-seronegative.

The rearrangement links TRBV28 to TRBJ1-5; 8 bases match TRBD1. This CDR3 spans 15 amino acids. CDR1 and CDR2 from the germline V gene are MDHEN and SYDVKM. Trimming at V came to 5 bases and at J to 2 bases, leaving 5 bases not matched to a gene. This CDR3 reads CASSTRGQGNQPQHF. Here the CDR3 DNA reads TGTGCCAGCAGTACCAGGGGACAGGGCAATCAGCCCCAGCATTTT.

About this clone itself: A junction boundary mismatches the germline segment, possibly from a read error. The J gene is TRBJ2-5, the V gene TRBV7-9, with D unresolved. This CDR3 has 12 amino acids. The germline CDR1 and CDR2 sequences are SEHNR and FQNEAQ (reference sequence). The CDR3 loop is CSSSSELETQYF. In DNA form, the CDR3 reads TGTTCCAGCAGCTCGGAGCTAGAGACCCAGTACTTC.

The chain links TRBV4-1 to TRBJ1-5; 9 bases agree with TRBD1. V lost 3 bases to trimming and J lost 7 bases; unmatched junction nucleotides: 7. Germline V gene lookup returns CDR1 MGHRA and CDR2 YSYEKL. This CDR3 spans 15 amino acids. The CDR3 DNA reads TGCGCCAGCAGCCACCCTGACAGGGGGAGCCAGCCCCAGCATTTT. Translating gives CASSHPDRGSQPQHF.

This sequence joins TRBV5-4 and TRBJ2-3; 8 positions agree with TRBD2. Germline CDR1 SGHNT, CDR2 YYREEE (reference sequence). With V trimmed by 1 base and J by 6 bases, 7 bases remained unmatched. This CDR3 has 15 amino acids. In DNA form, the CDR3 reads TGTGCCAGCAGCTTGTACGGGGGGGCCGAGGATACGCAGTATTTT. Protein: CASSLYGGAEDTQYF. Full variable domain (rest looked up from reference TRBV5-4 and TRBJ2-3): ETGVTQSPTHLIKTRGQQVTLRCSSQSGHNTVSWYQQALGQGPQFIFQYYREEENGRGNFPPRFSGLQFPNYSSELNVNALELDDSALYLCASSLYGGAEDTQYFGPGTRLTVL.

This chain links TRBV4-3 with TRBJ2-7; TRBD1 agrees at 8 bases. The V and J ends lost 4 bases and 3 bases, in that order; junction bases with no gene match: 5. The CDR3 is 14 residues long. Per the germline V gene, CDR1 is LGHNA and CDR2 is YSLEER. The CDR3 region has the DNA TGCGCCAGCAGCCCCCAGACAGGGGACTACGAGCAGTACTTC. Translation: CASSPQTGDYEQYF.

V gene TRBV2 combines with J gene TRBJ1-4; D might be TRBD1 (6 bases). In germline, CDR1 is SNHLY, CDR2 FYNNEI. The V end lost 7 bases, the J end lost 5 bases, and 11 bases lay between the germline ends. There are 13 residues in the CDR3. CDR3 amino acids: CASKQGRNEKLFF. CDR3 sequence (DNA): TGTGCCAGCAAACAGGGACGGAATGAAAAACTGTTTTTT. The entire variable domain, with the rest obtained from reference TRBV2 and TRBJ1-4, is as follows: EPEVTQTPSHQVTQMGQEVILRCVPISNHLYFYWYRQILGQKVEFLVSFYNNEISEKSEIFDDQFSVERPDGSNFTLKIRSTKLEDSAMYFCASKQGRNEKLFFGSGTQLSVL.

The gene calls are TRBV19 and TRBJ2-1, with 9 bases aligning to TRBD2. The CDR3 totals 14 residues. In germline, CDR1 is LNHDA, CDR2 SQIVND (reference sequence). J lost 0 bases, V lost 10 bases, and 4 bases had no gene match. The chain's CDR3 is CATSGESSYNEQFF. In DNA form, the CDR3 reads TGTGCCACTAGCGGGGAGAGCTCCTACAATGAGCAGTTCTTC.

The chain employs TRBV4-3 and TRBJ1-5; D is undetermined. The germline V gene has CDR1 LGHNA and CDR2 YSLEER. The V and J ends lost 0 bases and 7 bases respectively, with 7 bases between them. The CDR3 totals 13 residues. The chain's CDR3 is CASSQDVGQPQHF. In nucleotides, the CDR3 is TGCGCCAGCAGCCAAGATGTCGGGCAGCCCCAGCATTTT.